These 24 T cell receptor beta chains share one sample of origin, sequenced in a study of blood T cell repertoires in COVID-19. Profiling relied on immunoSEQ multiplex PCR, and the TCRdb table lists in-frame clones only, not all of them. The sample holds some 150,000 clones, 88% seen once. Sequenced input: peripheral blood. The receptors originated from a human donor in a cohort sampled during active COVID-19.

As to this clone: Other nucleotide sequences from this sample produce the same CDR3. J is TRBJ1-5 and V is TRBV30; unclear D gene. Germline CDR1 GTSNPN, CDR2 SVGIG (reference sequence). The CDR3 totals 13 residues. V was clipped by 0 bases and J by 4 bases, with 7 bases between them. CDR3 sequence: CAWSVRGNQPQHF. CDR3 DNA sequence: TGTGCCTGGAGTGTACGGGGTAATCAGCCCCAGCATTTT.

The chain is built from TRBV20-1 and TRBJ1-2; D perhaps matches TRBD1 (5 bases). The ends were cut back, 3 bases at V and 3 bases at J, with 11 bases in the middle. The V gene's germline CDR1 is DFQATT and CDR2 SNEGSKA (reference sequence). CDR3 length equals 13 residues. The CDR3 here is CSASGRGDYGYTF. Here the CDR3 DNA reads TGCAGTGCTAGTGGGCGGGGGGACTATGGCTACACCTTC.

The rearrangement uses TRBV6-2 or TRBV6-3 and TRBJ2-5, with D possibly being TRBD2 (6 bases). The CDR3 sequence is 15 residues long. The germline gives CDR1 MNHEY, CDR2 SVGEGT. Trimming removed 2 bases at V and 4 bases at J, with 14 bases between. This CDR3 reads CASSYLRRGLETQYF. In nucleotides, the CDR3 is TGTGCCAGCAGTTACCTGAGGCGGGGTTTAGAGACCCAGTACTTC.

The gene calls are TRBV6-2 or TRBV6-3 and TRBJ1-5; a possible D gene is TRBD1 (5 bases). Germline V gene data show CDR1 as MNHEY and CDR2 as SVGEGT. Trimming took 5 bases from V and 2 from J, leaving 10 bases between them. The CDR3 covers 14 residues. The CDR3 DNA reads TGTGCCAGCAGTAGCAGGGAAGGCAATCAGCCCCAGCATTTT. Protein: CASSSREGNQPQHF.

This chain joins TRBV4-1 and TRBJ2-1, with 12 bases fitting TRBD2. With V trimmed by 2 bases and J by 0 bases, 11 bases remained unmatched. Germline assignment: CDR1 MGHRA and CDR2 YSYEKL. The CDR3 is made up of 20 amino acids. CDR3 DNA sequence: TGCGCCAGCAGCCAACCGGGACTAGCGGGCGCTACCAACTCCTACAATGAGCAGTTCTTC. Protein: CASSQPGLAGATNSYNEQFF.

Written as DNA, the CDR3 is TGCAGCGTCACCGGGAGGTTATCGGCGGCCCGCACAGATACGCAGTATTTT. It codes for CSVTGRLSAARTDTQYF. V and J are TRBV29-1 and TRBJ2-3; 7 nucleotides line up with TRBD2. The V gene end was trimmed by 6 bases and the J gene end by 1 base; junction bases not matched to a gene: 16. The CDR3 is 17 amino acids. The V gene's germline CDR1 is SQVTM and CDR2 ANQGSEA.

V gene TRBV7-2 combines with J gene TRBJ2-5; D unresolved. Germline V gives CDR1 SGHTA, CDR2 FQGNSA. V gave up 3 bases and J gave up 2 bases, with 7 bases separating them. The CDR3 contains 13 residues. The CDR3 here is CASSLNTQETQYF. The CDR3 DNA reads as TGTGCCAGCAGCTTGAATACACAAGAGACCCAGTACTTC.

The sample holds one count of this clone. The V and J genes are TRBV6-5 and TRBJ1-1, with 7 bases matching TRBD1. Germline CDR1 and CDR2: MNHEY and SVGAGI. CDR3 size: 14 residues. After removal of 0 bases from V and 4 bases from J, the junction contained 2 bases not matched to a gene. The CDR3 reads CASSYSRGRTEAFF. CDR3 DNA sequence: TGTGCCAGCAGTTACTCGAGGGGGCGCACTGAAGCTTTCTTT.

The rearrangement uses TRBV28 and TRBJ1-2, with TRBD1 matching over 9 bases. J was trimmed by 6 bases and V by 5 bases; bases with no gene match: 10. The CDR3 spans 15 residues. Germline assignment: CDR1 MDHEN and CDR2 SYDVKM. CDR3 residues: CASSGHGTGYDGYTF. The CDR3 DNA sequence: TGTGCCAGCAGTGGACACGGGACAGGGTACGATGGCTACACCTTC.

J is TRBJ2-2 and V is TRBV19; D remains unclear. Looked up from germline, CDR1 is LNHDA and CDR2 is SQIVND (reference sequence). The CDR3 has 14 amino acids. V shed 2 bases and J shed 2 bases, with 6 bases lying between them. The CDR3 bases are TGTGCCAGTAGTATACCGCTAAACACCGGGGAGCTGTTTTTT. Residues: CASSIPLNTGELFF.

This chain joins TRBV28 and TRBJ2-1; 7 bases are a match to TRBD2. Germline CDR1 reads MDHEN; CDR2 reads SYDVKM. This CDR3 is 15 amino acids long. Germline trimming cut 2 bases from V and 4 bases from J; bases unmatched to any gene: 5. The CDR3, as DNA: TGTGCCAGCAGTTTACCATCTAGCGGTTACAATGAGCAGTTCTTC. Its protein is CASSLPSSGYNEQFF.

This chain links TRBV4-1 with TRBJ2-5, with D perhaps TRBD1 (6 bases). Between the trimmed V and J ends, which lost 2 bases and 5 bases, there was a span of 12 bases. Per germline, CDR1 MGHRA and CDR2 YSYEKL. There are 14 residues in the CDR3. CDR3 sequence reads: CASSQKQGGETQYF. The CDR3 nucleotides are TGCGCCAGCAGCCAAAAACAGGGTGGGGAGACCCAGTACTTC.

The chain is built from TRBV7-9 and TRBJ1-2; D remains unclear. Germline V gives CDR1 SEHNR, CDR2 FQNEAQ (reference sequence). V lost 0 bases and J lost 8, with 10 bases in between. The CDR3 runs to 13 residues. The chain's CDR3 is CASSLAGGNGYTF. The CDR3 coding sequence is TGTGCCAGCAGCTTAGCGGGAGGGAACGGCTACACCTTC. The full variable domain, with the rest looked up from reference TRBV7-9 and TRBJ1-2, is DTGVSQNPRHKITKRGQNVTFRCDPISEHNRLYWYRQTLGQGPEFLTYFQNEAQLEKSRLLSDRFSAERPKGSFSTLEIQRTEQGDSAMYLCASSLAGGNGYTFGSGTRLTVV.

CDR3 DNA sequence: TGTGCCAGCAGCCTTGTTCGCTCCTACAATGAGCAGTTCTTC. Residues: CASSLVRSYNEQFF. The V gene is TRBV7-9, the J gene TRBJ2-1; D ambiguous. The V end lost 5 bases, the J end lost 0 bases, and 8 bases lay between the germline ends. The CDR3 consists of 14 residues. The V gene's germline CDR1 is SEHNR and CDR2 FQNEAQ (reference sequence).

This CDR3 is CASSKGTSGRSDTQYF. The CDR3 DNA follows: TGTGCCAGCAGCAAAGGGACTAGCGGGAGGTCAGATACGCAGTATTTT. The genes are TRBV11-3 and TRBJ2-3; 15 bases align to TRBD2. The CDR3 has 16 amino acids. V lost 5 bases and J lost 4; bases outside the gene matches: 4. Looked up from germline, CDR1 is SGHNT and CDR2 is YENEEA.

V and J are TRBV20-1 and TRBJ2-5; D may be TRBD2 (6 bases). The germline CDR1 and CDR2 sequences are DFQATT and SNEGSKA (reference sequence). This CDR3 has 10 amino acids. CDR3 sequence (DNA): TGCGGCGGAGGGAGGGAGACCCAGTACTTC. It is translated as CGGGRETQYF.

The chain uses TRBV15 and TRBJ1-5; possible D gene TRBD1, 6 bases. The germline V gene encodes CDR1 LNHNV and CDR2 YYDKDF (reference sequence). The CDR3 consists of 14 residues. The germline V and J ends were trimmed by 3 bases and 4 bases, with 10 bases remaining between them. CDR3 coding DNA: TGTGCCACCAGCAGGGCAGGGGATAATCAGCCCCAGCATTTT. It encodes CATSRAGDNQPQHF.

The rearrangement uses TRBV5-6 and TRBJ2-7; 7 nucleotides agree with TRBD1. This CDR3 is 14 amino acids long. Trimming cost V 7 bases and J 5 bases; bases outside gene matches: 12. From germline, CDR1 is SGHDT and CDR2 YYEEEE. Written as DNA, the CDR3 is TGTGCCAGCCTCCTCACAGGGGCGGTAAACGAGCAGTACTTC. This gives the protein CASLLTGAVNEQYF.

This sequence joins TRBV7-6 and TRBJ2-5, with TRBD2 matching over 10 bases. CDR1 and CDR2 from the germline V gene are SGHVS and FNYEAQ. This CDR3 is 15 amino acids long. Unmatched junction bases numbered 2, after V lost 3 bases and J lost 1 base. DNA of the CDR3: TGTGCCAGCAGCTTTAGCGGGGGGATCCAAGAGACCCAGTACTTC. Its protein product is CASSFSGGIQETQYF.

The V and J genes are TRBV6-5 and TRBJ1-6; D may be TRBD1 (6 bases). Deletions cut 7 bases from V and 3 bases from J, with 10 bases between. The CDR3 extends over 14 amino acids. The germline CDR1 and CDR2 sequences are MNHEY and SVGAGI. CDR3 in amino acids: CASNRVGYNSPLHF. DNA of the CDR3: TGTGCCAGCAACAGGGTGGGCTATAATTCACCCCTCCACTTT.

The chain uses TRBV28 and TRBJ1-3, with D possibly TRBD1 on 5 matching bases. Trimming stripped 4 bases from V and 4 bases from J, with 14 bases between. CDR3 length equals 15 residues. Germline V lookup: CDR1 MDHEN, CDR2 SYDVKM. CDR3 region: CASSSPPRGGNTIYF. The CDR3 DNA is TGTGCCAGCAGTTCACCACCCCGGGGGGGAAACACCATATATTTT.

This chain connects TRBV30 to TRBJ2-3; 7 nucleotides match TRBD2. The CDR3 consists of 16 residues. The germline V gene has CDR1 GTSNPN and CDR2 SVGIG (reference sequence). The trim removed 3 bases at V and 8 bases at J, leaving 17 bases unmatched. This CDR3 reads CAWSVRGGRFTSTQYF. The CDR3, as DNA: TGTGCCTGGAGCGTACGGGGCGGGAGATTCACAAGTACGCAGTATTTT.

The chain links TRBV7-3 to TRBJ2-1; 15 bases align to TRBD2. With V trimmed by 4 bases and J by 7 bases, 2 bases remained unmatched. The CDR3 sequence is 15 residues long. Germline assignment: CDR1 SGHTA and CDR2 FQGTGA. In DNA, the CDR3 is TGTGCCAGCAGCTCCGGACTAGCGGGGGGGAATGAGCAGTTCTTC. Translation: CASSSGLAGGNEQFF.

The gene calls are TRBV28 and TRBJ1-5, with D tentatively TRBD1 (6 bases). The CDR3 runs to 17 residues. V lost 4 bases and J lost 0, with 16 bases in between. Germline CDR1 MDHEN, CDR2 SYDVKM. The CDR3 sequence: CASSYRTDWHSNQPQHF. The CDR3 nucleotides are TGTGCCAGCAGTTACCGGACAGATTGGCATAGCAATCAGCCCCAGCATTTT. Full variable domain (remainder filled in from reference TRBV28 and TRBJ1-5): DVKVTQSSRYLVKRTGEKVFLECVQDMDHENMFWYRQDPGLGLRLIYFSYDVKMKEKGDIPEGYSVSREKKERFSLILESASTNQTSMYLCASSYRTDWHSNQPQHFGDGTRLSIL.